Following are 2 T cell receptor beta chains from one sample sequenced in a study of blood T cell repertoires in COVID-19. The repertoire was sequenced with immunoSEQ multiplex PCR; TCRdb's copy has only in-frame clones and lacks some. The profile shows 240,000 or so clones, roughly 80% of them singletons. Sequenced: peripheral blood. The receptors were sampled from a woman between 18 and 29 years old with acute or convalescent COVID-19.

The V gene is TRBV5-1, the J gene TRBJ1-1; 8 nucleotides match TRBD1. After removal of 4 bases from V and 1 base from J, the junction contained 6 bases not matched to a gene. This CDR3 spans 15 amino acids. Germline assignment: CDR1 SGHRS and CDR2 YFSETQ. DNA for the CDR3: TGCGCCAGCAGCCCCTCCGGACAGGGGAACACTGAAGCTTTCTTT. Translated, it gives CASSPSGQGNTEAFF.

The chain links TRBV29-1 to TRBJ2-1, with 11 bases identical to TRBD2. V trimming: 7 bases; J trimming: 7 bases; junction bases outside the gene matches: 12. Per the germline V gene, CDR1 is SQVTM and CDR2 is ANQGSEA. The CDR3 loop spans 15 amino acids. The CDR3 spells CSAQAPGLAVNEQFF. As DNA, the CDR3 is TGCAGCGCCCAAGCACCGGGACTAGCGGTAAATGAGCAGTTCTTC.